The next 26 T cell receptor beta chains were all read from a single sample in a study of cytomegalovirus exposure and HLA in healthy donors. PCR involved 60 Vbeta and 13 Jbeta primers. Libraries were prepared by immunoSEQ multiplex PCR; TCRdb keeps only in-frame clonotypes and omits some of them. The data hold over 150,000 clones, with over 75% observed a single time. What was sequenced was PBMCs. Receptor source: a middle-aged woman in good health and CMV-seropositive.

This clone was observed a single time. This chain uses TRBV6-5 with TRBJ2-1; D is possibly TRBD2 (6 bases). Germline values: CDR1 MNHEY, CDR2 SVGAGI. The CDR3 sequence is 14 residues long. CDR3 loop: CGNKRDSGYNEQFF. As DNA, the CDR3 is TGTGGAAATAAAAGGGACTCAGGCTACAATGAGCAGTTCTTC.

The chain is built from TRBV28 and TRBJ2-7; tentative D call: TRBD2 (6 bases). V gave up 5 bases and J gave up 5 bases, with 7 bases separating them. Germline assignment: CDR1 MDHEN and CDR2 SYDVKM. The CDR3 extends over 11 amino acids. The CDR3 DNA is TGTGCCAGCAGTCGGGGGAACGAGCAGTACTTC. Protein: CASSRGNEQYF.

This rearrangement joins TRBV28 to TRBJ2-1; tentative D call: TRBD2 (5 bases). The CDR3 consists of 10 residues. The V and J ends lost 7 bases and 9 bases respectively, with 7 bases between them. CDR1 is MDHEN, CDR2 SYDVKM, per germline. CDR3 residues: CASKRVEQFF. CDR3 nucleotides: TGTGCCAGCAAGAGGGTTGAGCAGTTCTTC.

The rearrangement joins TRBV5-8 to TRBJ1-4, with D perhaps TRBD1 (6 bases). Germline assignment: CDR1 SGHTS and CDR2 YDEGEE. This CDR3 contains 14 residues. Trimming left V 4 bases short and J 5 bases short, with 12 bases between. DNA for the CDR3: TGTGCCAGCAGCCAAGGCCAGGGGAATGAAAAACTGTTTTTT. Residues: CASSQGQGNEKLFF.

The CDR3 sequence is CASSFSGRARDTGELFF. The CDR3 nucleotides are TGTGCCAGCAGCTTTAGCGGGAGGGCCAGGGACACCGGGGAGCTGTTTTTT. The chain carries TRBV5-4 and TRBJ2-2; 11 positions match TRBD2. The germline gives CDR1 SGHNT, CDR2 YYREEE (reference sequence). The CDR3 has 17 amino acids. With 2 bases clipped from V and 3 bases from J, the junction kept 6 bases outside the gene matches.

The chain links TRBV5-1 to TRBJ2-5; D is possibly TRBD1 (6 bases). Germline V lookup: CDR1 SGHRS, CDR2 YFSETQ. The CDR3 has 14 amino acids. Trimming took 5 bases from V and 1 from J, leaving 12 bases between them. The CDR3 spells CASRPTTGQETQYF. DNA of the CDR3: TGCGCCAGCAGACCTACGACAGGCCAAGAGACCCAGTACTTC. Full variable domain (rest looked up from reference TRBV5-1 and TRBJ2-5): KAGVTQTPRYLIKTRGQQVTLSCSPISGHRSVSWYQQTPGQGLQFLFEYFSETQRNKGNFPGRFSGRQFSNSRSEMNVSTLELGDSALYLCASRPTTGQETQYFGPGTRLLVL.

Regarding this clone: The junction shows a germline mismatch at one end, possibly a read error. The gene calls are TRBV7-9 and TRBJ1-2; D ambiguous. This CDR3 has 12 amino acids. Germline CDR1 is SEHNR and CDR2 is FQNEAQ (reference sequence). The CDR3 DNA reads TGTTCCAGCAGCCATAGTGACTATGGCTACACCTTC. It specifies CSSSHSDYGYTF.

The rearrangement uses TRBV28 and TRBJ2-1; no clear D gene. The length of the CDR3 is 13 residues. CDR1 is MDHEN, CDR2 SYDVKM, per germline. Trimming stripped 7 bases from V and 8 bases from J, with 15 bases between. CDR3 sequence: CASTMPGWDEQFF. The CDR3 nucleotides read TGTGCCAGCACGATGCCCGGGTGGGATGAGCAGTTCTTC.

The chain uses TRBV2 and TRBJ2-7, with TRBD1 identical over 8 bases. V lost 8 bases to trimming and J lost 6 bases; unmatched junction nucleotides: 6. CDR3 length: 12 residues. Germline values: CDR1 SNHLY, CDR2 FYNNEI. The CDR3 DNA reads as TGTGCCAGCCGGGACAGGACCTTCGAGCAGTACTTC. Translating it yields CASRDRTFEQYF.

The genes are TRBV5-1 and TRBJ2-7; 8 bases agree with TRBD2. This CDR3 has 19 residues. J gave up 3 bases and V 4 bases, and 21 bases lay outside the gene matches. Germline loops: CDR1 SGHRS, CDR2 YFSETQ. The CDR3 nucleotides read TGCGCCAGCAGCGGGGGGGTGGAGGGACCGGGACTAGGACGCTACGAGCAGTACTTC. As protein: CASSGGVEGPGLGRYEQYF.

The chain has TRBV10-2 and TRBJ2-1; D may be TRBD1 (6 bases). The CDR3 covers 18 residues. Germline CDR1 is WSHSY and CDR2 is SAAADI. V lost 4 bases and J 4 bases, leaving 23 bases between the germline ends. CDR3: CASSAEQGKFNGYNEQFF. Written as DNA, the CDR3 is TGCGCCAGCAGTGCGGAACAGGGTAAATTCAATGGTTACAATGAGCAGTTCTTC.

V and J are TRBV7-9 and TRBJ1-2, with TRBD1 matching 8 bases. Germline values: CDR1 SEHNR, CDR2 FQNEAQ (reference sequence). The V and J ends lost 5 bases and 7 bases, in that order; junction bases with no gene match: 6. This CDR3 spans 13 amino acids. CDR3 loop: CASSRGQGPGYTF. The CDR3 coding sequence is TGTGCCAGCAGCCGCGGACAGGGCCCTGGCTACACCTTC.

The chain links TRBV9 to TRBJ2-3; perhaps TRBD2 as D (6 bases). The germline V gene has CDR1 SGDLS and CDR2 YYNGEE. This CDR3 comprises 15 residues. V shed 1 base and J shed 0 bases, with 9 bases lying between them. The CDR3 spells CASSVNGGSTDTQYF. The CDR3 DNA reads as TGTGCCAGCAGCGTAAACGGAGGGAGCACAGATACGCAGTATTTT.

The chain is built from TRBV6-4 and TRBJ2-3, with TRBD2 identical over 12 bases. J was trimmed by 3 bases and V by 2 bases; bases with no gene match: 0. Germline V CDR1 and CDR2: MRHNA, SNTAGT. The CDR3 has 15 amino acids. Written as DNA, the CDR3 is TGTGCCAGCAGTGACGGGACTAGCGGGACAGATACGCAGTATTTT. Its translation is CASSDGTSGTDTQYF.

V usage is TRBV9 and J usage is TRBJ2-7; TRBD1 matches 10 bases. The J segment lost 5 bases and the V segment lost 4 bases, leaving 6 bases of the junction unmatched. Germline V lookup: CDR1 SGDLS, CDR2 YYNGEE. The CDR3 length is 14 residues. CDR3 region: CASSFDRGLDEQYF. The CDR3 DNA is TGTGCCAGCAGCTTCGACAGGGGGCTTGACGAGCAGTACTTC.

The chain is built from TRBV27 and TRBJ2-2; 8 bases map to TRBD2. J gave up 7 bases and V 3 bases, and 4 bases lay outside the gene matches. This CDR3 spans 14 amino acids. Germline CDR1 reads MNHEY; CDR2 reads SMNVEV (reference sequence). CDR3 region: CASSFQREFGELFF. The CDR3 DNA is TGTGCCAGCAGTTTCCAGCGGGAGTTCGGGGAGCTGTTTTTT.

The chain employs TRBV27 and TRBJ2-3, with 9 positions matching TRBD2. The germline V gene has CDR1 MNHEY and CDR2 SMNVEV (reference sequence). J gave up 3 bases and V 5 bases, and 9 bases lay outside the gene matches. The CDR3 length is 16 residues. This chain's CDR3 is CASSRLAVLTTDTQYF. In DNA form, the CDR3 reads TGTGCCAGCAGTAGACTAGCGGTCCTAACGACAGATACGCAGTATTTT.

Only one count was recorded for this clone. The V and J genes are TRBV27 and TRBJ2-2; TRBD2 matches 11 bases. V gave up 4 bases and J gave up 5 bases; unmatched junction bases: 6. Looked up from germline, CDR1 is MNHEY and CDR2 is SMNVEV (reference sequence). The CDR3 has 16 amino acids. Here the CDR3 reads CASSSIAGGGTGELFF. The CDR3, as DNA: TGTGCCAGCAGTTCCATAGCGGGAGGGGGGACCGGGGAGCTGTTTTTT.

The chain joins TRBV7-8 to TRBJ2-7; D remains unclear. CDR1 is SGHVS, CDR2 FQNEAQ, per germline. The CDR3 length is 14 residues. Trimming took off 3 bases at V and 3 bases at J, with 12 bases between the two ends. The CDR3 sequence is CASSFDRGYYEQYF. For the CDR3, the DNA is TGTGCCAGCAGCTTCGACCGAGGCTACTACGAGCAGTACTTC.

The chain couples TRBV19 to TRBJ2-3; maybe TRBD2 (6 bases). V lost 6 bases, J lost 3 bases, and 10 bases lay in between. The CDR3 sequence is 13 residues long. Per the germline V gene, CDR1 is LNHDA and CDR2 is SQIVND (reference sequence). The CDR3 nucleotides are TGTGCCAGTAGCGGGAGTAGGACAGATACGCAGTATTTT. Protein sequence: CASSGSRTDTQYF.

This clone occurred a few times. V and J are TRBV11-3 and TRBJ2-3; TRBD2 is a possible D gene (5 bases). The CDR3 extends over 13 amino acids. V shed 10 bases and J shed 1 base, with 12 bases lying between them. Germline CDR1 and CDR2: SGHNT and YENEEA. The CDR3 protein is CATSGNGTDTQYF. The CDR3 bases are TGTGCCACCTCCGGGAACGGCACAGATACGCAGTATTTT.

This clone was seen a few times. A much larger clone lies one base from this, so it may be a read error. The rearrangement uses TRBV7-9 and TRBJ1-4, with 7 bases aligning to TRBD1. Germline V gene data show CDR1 as SEHNR and CDR2 as FQNEAQ (reference sequence). The CDR3 loop spans 15 amino acids. The DNA of the CDR3 is TGTTCCAGCAGCTTAGGGGACAGTCATAATGAAAAACTGTTTTTT. Its translation is CSSSLGDSHNEKLFF.

The rearrangement joins TRBV28 to TRBJ2-2, with unresolved D. Trimming took 1 base from V and 2 from J, leaving 20 bases between them. Germline lookup yields CDR1 MDHEN and CDR2 SYDVKM. The CDR3 is 19 residues long. As DNA, the CDR3 is TGTGCCAGCAGTTTATTTCCCGGTGCCGGCGGAGCTAACACCGGGGAGCTGTTTTTT. It specifies CASSLFPGAGGANTGELFF.

This sequence joins TRBV30 and TRBJ2-3; D not certain. Trimming pared 0 bases from V and 4 bases from J, leaving 11 bases between. Germline lookup yields CDR1 GTSNPN and CDR2 SVGIG (reference sequence). The CDR3 totals 14 residues. The CDR3 spells CAWSVPVGADTQYF. In DNA, the CDR3 is TGTGCCTGGAGTGTACCAGTGGGCGCAGATACGCAGTATTTT.

Regarding this clone: Mismatch with germline at one junction end may stem from a read error. J is TRBJ2-7 and V is TRBV4-1; tentative D call: TRBD2 (5 bases). The CDR3 has 16 amino acids. From germline, CDR1 is MGHRA and CDR2 YSYEKL. This chain's CDR3 is CASSQGERSRLYGQYF. As DNA, the CDR3 is TGCGCCAGCAGCCAAGGGGAGCGTTCGAGACTCTACGGGCAGTACTTC.

The J gene is TRBJ1-2, the V gene TRBV6-6; D gene ambiguous. The germline V gene encodes CDR1 MNHNY and CDR2 SVGAGI (reference sequence). CDR3 length equals 13 residues. Trimming removed 2 bases from V and 2 bases from J, with 6 bases in between. The CDR3 DNA reads as TGTGCCAGCAGTTACGAACAGAACTATGGCTACACCTTC. Translation: CASSYEQNYGYTF.